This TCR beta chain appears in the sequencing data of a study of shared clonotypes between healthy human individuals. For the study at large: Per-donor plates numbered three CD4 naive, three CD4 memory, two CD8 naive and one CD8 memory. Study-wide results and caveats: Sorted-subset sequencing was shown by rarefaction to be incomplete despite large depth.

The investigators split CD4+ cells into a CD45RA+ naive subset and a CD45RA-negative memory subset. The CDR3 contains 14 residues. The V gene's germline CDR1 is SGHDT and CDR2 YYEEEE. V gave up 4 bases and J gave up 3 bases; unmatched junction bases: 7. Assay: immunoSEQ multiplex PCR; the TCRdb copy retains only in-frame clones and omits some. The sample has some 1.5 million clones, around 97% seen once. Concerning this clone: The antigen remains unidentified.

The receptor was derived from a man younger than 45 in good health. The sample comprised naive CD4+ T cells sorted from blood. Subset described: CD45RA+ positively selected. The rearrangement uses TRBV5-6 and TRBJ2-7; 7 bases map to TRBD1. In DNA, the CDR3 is TGTGCCAGCAGCCCTGGGACAGAGCTCTACGAGCAGTACTTC. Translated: CASSPGTELYEQYF.